Listed here are 30 T cell receptor beta chains from one sample, sequenced in a study of shared clonotypes between healthy human individuals (dated by TCRdb to 2018 to 2020). The library was made by the immunoSEQ multiplex PCR assay. Here the immuneACCESS table is served through TCRdb, limited to in-frame sequences with V and J called. Missing clones are a known gap in these copies; in checked studies unresolved V genes cover under half, and the rest lacks a known reason. For this sample the table gives about 2.5 million clones, of which around 93% were detected only once. In total, the top ten clones hold 0.37% of the sample. Sequencing was carried out using naive CD4+ T cells from PBMCs. The cell subset or site label corresponds to: CD45RA+ positively selected. All receptors come from a man aged 18 to 29 in good health. Some clones in this sample may be carry-over from other donors' samples.

The gene calls are TRBV7-2 and TRBJ2-2; D is unclear. Trimming took off 3 bases at V and 1 base at J, with 9 bases between the two ends. CDR1 and CDR2 from the germline V gene are SGHTA and FQGNSA. The CDR3 runs 15 residues. Written as DNA, the CDR3 is TGTGCCAGCAGCTTGACCAAGGTGAACACCGGGGAGCTGTTTTTT. It codes for CASSLTKVNTGELFF.

As to this clone: Other DNA sequences in this specimen translate into the identical CDR3. The chain is built from TRBV20-1 and TRBJ2-7; D uncertain. V was clipped by 3 bases and J by 0 bases, with 3 bases between them. Germline CDR1 and CDR2: DFQATT and SNEGSKA (reference sequence). This CDR3 region has 11 residues. CDR3 nucleotides: TGCAGTGCTAGGGGCTCCTACGAGCAGTACTTC. Translated, it gives CSARGSYEQYF.

The gene calls are TRBV20-1 and TRBJ2-1; D is uncertain. Per the germline V gene, CDR1 is DFQATT and CDR2 is SNEGSKA (reference sequence). Between the trimmed V and J ends, which lost 0 bases and 9 bases, there was a span of 6 bases. The CDR3 consists of 11 residues. The CDR3 region has the DNA TGCAGTGCTAGAGAGTCCAGTGAGCAGTTCTTC. It is translated as CSARESSEQFF.

The V call is TRBV7-9, the J call TRBJ2-7; 7 bases agree with TRBD1. CDR3 length: 14 amino acids. V lost 2 bases to trimming and J lost 2 bases; unmatched junction nucleotides: 3. Germline V gives CDR1 SEHNR, CDR2 FQNEAQ (reference sequence). DNA of the CDR3: TGTGCCAGCAGCTTATGGGACAGTGCCTACGAGCAGTACTTC. Protein: CASSLWDSAYEQYF.

To note about this clone: The sample carries other DNA sequences with the same CDR3. The chain employs TRBV7-9 and TRBJ2-7; no clear D gene. The CDR3 sequence is 12 residues long. The germline V gene encodes CDR1 SEHNR and CDR2 FQNEAQ (reference sequence). V shed 3 bases and J shed 0 bases, with 3 bases lying between them. CDR3 loop: CASSFSSYEQYF. The DNA of the CDR3 is TGTGCCAGCAGCTTTTCCTCCTACGAGCAGTACTTC.

The chain uses TRBV29-1 and TRBJ2-7, with D possibly TRBD2 on 6 matching bases. This CDR3 comprises 11 residues. The V end was cut by 7 bases, the J end by 6 bases, with 13 bases between. CDR1 is SQVTM, CDR2 ANQGSEA, per germline. The CDR3: CSATDGGEQYF. Written as DNA, the CDR3 is TGCAGCGCAACCGACGGGGGCGAGCAGTACTTC.

The chain couples TRBV27 to TRBJ2-2; tentatively, D is TRBD2 (6 bases). With 8 bases removed from V and 1 base from J, the gap between germline ends came to 14 bases. This CDR3 has 15 residues. The germline CDR1 and CDR2 sequences are MNHEY and SMNVEV (reference sequence). This CDR3 reads CASRTGTLNTGELFF. The DNA for the CDR3 is TGTGCCAGCCGAACCGGGACTCTGAACACCGGGGAGCTGTTTTTT.

The V and J genes are TRBV28 and TRBJ1-1; no clear D. Germline V gene lookup returns CDR1 MDHEN and CDR2 SYDVKM. Trimming took 7 bases from V and 6 from J, leaving 18 bases between them. The CDR3 spans 14 residues. In DNA form, the CDR3 reads TGTGCCAGCACCCCGATTCCGGTGTCCGCTGAAGCTTTCTTT. It encodes CASTPIPVSAEAFF.

This chain links TRBV6-6 with TRBJ2-2; TRBD2 matches 8 bases. The CDR3 contains 16 residues. Germline-derived CDR1 and CDR2 are MNHNY and SVGAGI (reference sequence). J gave up 4 bases and V 6 bases, and 10 bases lay outside the gene matches. Here the CDR3 reads CASSPGGSGGTGELFF. For the CDR3, the DNA is TGTGCCAGCAGCCCGGGGGGGTCGGGTGGCACCGGGGAGCTGTTTTTT.

This sequence joins TRBV11-2 and TRBJ2-4, with 8 bases matching TRBD2. Germline CDR1 is SGHAT and CDR2 is FQNNGV. CDR3 length equals 16 residues. V lost 2 bases to trimming and J lost 7 bases; unmatched junction nucleotides: 10. CDR3 loop: CASSLSLWGGGNIQYF. The CDR3 DNA is TGTGCCAGCAGCTTATCCCTCTGGGGCGGGGGGAACATTCAGTACTTC.

The chain combines TRBV7-3 with TRBJ1-1; D is uncertain. The germline CDR1 and CDR2 sequences are SGHTA and FQGTGA. Trimming pared 5 bases from V and 1 base from J, leaving 17 bases between. This CDR3 region has 16 residues. This CDR3 reads CASSTLDRFPNTEAFF. DNA of the CDR3: TGTGCCAGCAGCACCCTCGATAGATTCCCGAACACTGAAGCTTTCTTT.

The rearrangement joins TRBV18 to TRBJ2-3, with D unclear. V lost 5 bases, J lost 0 bases, and 9 bases lay in between. Germline CDR1 and CDR2: KGHSH and LQKENI. This CDR3 has 14 residues. The CDR3 coding sequence is TGTGCCAGCTCAGTGTTAGTGAGCACAGATACGCAGTATTTT. This codes for CASSVLVSTDTQYF.

The chain combines TRBV7-9 with TRBJ2-1; 8 nucleotides match TRBD2. V gave up 0 bases and J gave up 7 bases; unmatched junction bases: 8. Germline loops: CDR1 SEHNR, CDR2 FQNEAQ (reference sequence). This CDR3 region has 16 residues. The CDR3 reads CASSLARGEGVNEQFF. As DNA, the CDR3 is TGTGCCAGCAGCTTAGCGCGGGGGGAGGGAGTGAATGAGCAGTTCTTC. Filled out from reference TRBV7-9 and TRBJ2-1, the complete variable domain reads DTGVSQNPRHKITKRGQNVTFRCDPISEHNRLYWYRQTLGQGPEFLTYFQNEAQLEKSRLLSDRFSAERPKGSFSTLEIQRTEQGDSAMYLCASSLARGEGVNEQFFGPGTRLTVL.

This rearrangement joins TRBV5-1 to TRBJ1-1; TRBD1 might be the D (5 bases). CDR1 is SGHRS, CDR2 YFSETQ, per germline. The ends were cut back, 4 bases at V and 7 bases at J, with 14 bases in the middle. This CDR3 has 13 amino acids. CDR3 coding DNA: TGCGCCAGCAGCGCAGGGCCAGATCTTGAAGCTTTCTTT. Its translation is CASSAGPDLEAFF.

The V gene is TRBV11-1, the J gene TRBJ2-7; 13 bases fit TRBD2. The CDR3 is 15 amino acids. V was pared by 5 bases and J by 2 bases, with 3 bases of the junction left unmatched. The germline V gene has CDR1 SGHAT and CDR2 FQDESV (reference sequence). The CDR3 sequence is CASSPGTSGAYEQYF. The DNA for the CDR3 is TGTGCCAGCAGCCCCGGGACTAGCGGGGCCTACGAGCAGTACTTC. Full variable domain (remainder filled in from reference TRBV11-1 and TRBJ2-7): EAEVAQSPRYKITEKSQAVAFWCDPISGHATLYWYRQILGQGPELLVQFQDESVVDDSQLPKDRFSAERLKGVDSTLKIQPAELGDSAMYLCASSPGTSGAYEQYFGPGTRLTVT.

The count of this clone is one. This chain links TRBV27 with TRBJ2-5; 11 bases map to TRBD2. From germline, CDR1 is MNHEY and CDR2 SMNVEV (reference sequence). Germline trimming cut 5 bases from V and 2 bases from J; bases unmatched to any gene: 7. The CDR3 contains 16 residues. The CDR3 DNA sequence: TGTGCCAGCAGTGGCGGGACTAGCGGCGTTCAAGAGACCCAGTACTTC. Translation: CASSGGTSGVQETQYF.

The V call is TRBV5-1, the J call TRBJ2-4, with D possibly matching TRBD1 (6 bases). V lost 4 bases to trimming and J lost 9 bases, with 17 bases between them. This CDR3 region has 14 residues. CDR1 SGHRS and CDR2 YFSETQ come from the germline V gene. The CDR3 DNA reads TGCGCCAGCAGCCTTTTTCCAGGGGAAAGCATTCAGTACTTC. Its protein is CASSLFPGESIQYF.

In its sample, this clone was seen once. The V call is TRBV5-4, the J call TRBJ1-1, with a weak D call TRBD1 (6 bases). Per germline, CDR1 SGHNT and CDR2 YYREEE (reference sequence). The CDR3 runs to 14 residues. The V gene lost 4 bases and the J gene lost 5 bases, with 15 bases spanning the gap. Here the CDR3 DNA reads TGTGCCAGCAGCCCTCTCAGGGGAGGAACTGAAGCTTTCTTT. Translating it yields CASSPLRGGTEAFF.

The genes are TRBV11-2 and TRBJ2-2; 8 bases map to TRBD1. V was pared by 5 bases and J by 2 bases, with 7 bases of the junction left unmatched. CDR1 SGHAT and CDR2 FQNNGV come from the germline V gene. CDR3 length: 16 amino acids. The CDR3 DNA reads TGTGCCAGCAGCGAAAGTACAGGGGGTAACACCGGGGAGCTGTTTTTT. Translated: CASSESTGGNTGELFF.

The rearrangement joins TRBV6-1 to TRBJ2-1; possible D gene TRBD1, 7 bases. CDR1 is MNHNS and CDR2 is SASEGT in the germline V gene. With 7 bases removed from V and 8 bases from J, the gap between germline ends came to 12 bases. This CDR3 comprises 12 residues. CDR3 in DNA: TGTGCCAGCATCAGGGGGAGGTATGAGCAGTTCTTC. It specifies CASIRGRYEQFF.

The chain joins TRBV27 to TRBJ2-5, with 8 bases identical to TRBD1. The germline V gene encodes CDR1 MNHEY and CDR2 SMNVEV (reference sequence). Trimming took 5 bases from V and 1 from J; bases not matched to a gene: 6. The CDR3 extends over 15 amino acids. The CDR3 DNA is TGTGCCAGCAGTCGAGACAGGGGAACCCAAGAGACCCAGTACTTC. Protein: CASSRDRGTQETQYF.

The rearrangement links TRBV4-1 to TRBJ2-7; either TRBD1 or TRBD2 may supply D (7 bases each). Trimming cost V 4 bases and J 4 bases, with 14 bases left between them. The CDR3 length is 14 residues. Germline-derived CDR1 and CDR2 are MGHRA and YSYEKL. CDR3 protein: CASSPGTAGYEQYF. The CDR3 nucleotides read TGCGCCAGCAGCCCCGGGACAGCGGGGTACGAGCAGTACTTC.

V and J are TRBV5-8 and TRBJ1-5, with D unclear. The V gene lost 3 bases and the J gene lost 5 bases, with 9 bases spanning the gap. CDR3 length: 13 amino acids. The V gene's germline CDR1 is SGHTS and CDR2 YDEGEE. As DNA, the CDR3 is TGTGCCAGCAGCTGGATTAGAGATCAGCCCCAGCATTTT. Translation: CASSWIRDQPQHF.

The chain employs TRBV5-1 and TRBJ2-3, with D uncertain. The CDR3 is made up of 15 amino acids. Germline lookup yields CDR1 SGHRS and CDR2 YFSETQ. V lost 3 bases, J lost 1 base, and 12 bases lay in between. The CDR3 is CASSSSRSRTDTQYF. For the CDR3, the DNA is TGCGCCAGCAGCTCGTCTAGGTCCCGCACAGATACGCAGTATTTT.

V and J are TRBV28 and TRBJ1-1; 9 bases align to TRBD1. CDR1 MDHEN and CDR2 SYDVKM come from the germline V gene. J lost 6 bases, V lost 10 bases, and 6 bases had no gene match. The CDR3 length is 12 residues. The CDR3 nucleotides are TGTGCCATTCACAGGGGGCGCGCTGAAGCTTTCTTT. Its translation: CAIHRGRAEAFF.

The chain couples TRBV5-6 to TRBJ1-2; 7 nucleotides match TRBD1. The CDR3 has 16 residues. V lost 0 bases to trimming and J lost 7 bases; unmatched junction nucleotides: 12. CDR1 is SGHDT and CDR2 is YYEEEE in the germline V gene. The CDR3 nucleotides read TGTGCCAGCAGCTTGGACCTGGGGCAGGGGGAAGGTGGCTACACCTTC. Protein: CASSLDLGQGEGGYTF.

The sample holds one count of this clone. The CDR3: CASSWSGQGNQPQHF. In DNA, the CDR3 is TGTGCCAGCAGCTGGTCGGGACAGGGGAATCAGCCCCAGCATTTT. The gene calls are TRBV7-2 and TRBJ1-5, with 10 nucleotides matching TRBD1. Germline trimming cut 4 bases from V and 4 bases from J; bases unmatched to any gene: 4. The CDR3 loop spans 15 amino acids. The germline gives CDR1 SGHTA, CDR2 FQGNSA.

The V and J genes are TRBV14 and TRBJ1-4, with a tentative D call TRBD1 (5 bases). The germline V gene encodes CDR1 SGHDN and CDR2 FVKESK. The V and J ends lost 1 base and 8 bases respectively, with 14 bases between them. The CDR3 is 15 amino acids. CDR3 bases: TGTGCCAGCAGCCAAGGCCCGGGGCCGGCGGAAAAACTGTTTTTT. Its protein product is CASSQGPGPAEKLFF. Using reference TRBV14 and TRBJ1-4 for the parts outside the CDR3, the full variable domain is EAGVTQFPSHSVIEKGQTVTLRCDPISGHDNLYWYRRVMGKEIKFLLHFVKESKQDESGMPNNRFLAERTGGTYSTLKVQPAELEDSGVYFCASSQGPGPAEKLFFGSGTQLSVL.

As to this clone: The same CDR3 can be traced to other DNA sequences in this sample. The chain links TRBV11-3 to TRBJ2-2; tentative D call: TRBD2 (5 bases). V was clipped by 1 base and J by 4 bases, with 7 bases between them. From germline, CDR1 is SGHNT and CDR2 YENEEA. The CDR3 is made up of 14 amino acids. The CDR3 sequence: CASSLVRGTGELFF. For the CDR3, the DNA is TGTGCCAGCAGCTTAGTTCGGGGCACCGGGGAGCTGTTTTTT.

The chain joins TRBV7-8 to TRBJ2-5; 7 nucleotides line up with TRBD2. The CDR3 contains 16 residues. J was trimmed by 4 bases and V by 5 bases; bases with no gene match: 13. The germline V gene encodes CDR1 SGHVS and CDR2 FQNEAQ. The CDR3 DNA reads TGTGCCAGCAGCCGCCAGAGTGGGGTAGCGGGAGAGACCCAGTACTTC. Translating gives CASSRQSGVAGETQYF.